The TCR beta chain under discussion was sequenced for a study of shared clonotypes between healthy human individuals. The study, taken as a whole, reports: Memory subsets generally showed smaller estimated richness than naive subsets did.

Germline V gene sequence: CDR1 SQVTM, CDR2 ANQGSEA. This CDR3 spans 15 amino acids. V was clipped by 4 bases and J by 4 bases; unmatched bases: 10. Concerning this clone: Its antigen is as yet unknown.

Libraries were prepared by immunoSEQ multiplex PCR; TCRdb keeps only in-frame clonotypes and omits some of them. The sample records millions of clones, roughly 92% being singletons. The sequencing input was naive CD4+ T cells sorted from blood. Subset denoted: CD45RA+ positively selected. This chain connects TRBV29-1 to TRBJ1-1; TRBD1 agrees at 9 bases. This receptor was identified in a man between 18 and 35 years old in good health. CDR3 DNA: TGCAGCGTTGCTTACCAGGGACAGGGCGGCACTGAAGCTTTCTTT. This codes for CSVAYQGQGGTEAFF. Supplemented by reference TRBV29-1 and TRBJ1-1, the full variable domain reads SAVISQKPSRDICQRGTSLTIQCQVDSQVTMMFWYRQQPGQSLTLIATANQGSEATYESGFVIDKFPISRPNLTFSTLTVSNMSPEDSSIYLCSVAYQGQGGTEAFFGQGTRLTVV.